Below are 11 T cell receptor beta chains sequenced from a single sample in a study of blood T cell repertoires in COVID-19. The table came from immunoSEQ multiplex PCR; TCRdb's copy has only in-frame clones and leaves some out. The sample includes about 430,000 clones, roughly 90% seen only once; the top ten take 0.97%. Sequencing was performed on PBMCs or T cells enriched from blood (not recorded which). The receptors originated from a woman younger than 45 with acute COVID-19.

The rearrangement uses TRBV7-8 and TRBJ2-5, with 7 bases identical to TRBD2. The CDR3 consists of 16 residues. Germline trimming cut 5 bases from V and 5 bases from J; bases unmatched to any gene: 14. Germline V gene sequence: CDR1 SGHVS, CDR2 FQNEAQ. In DNA, the CDR3 is TGTGCCAGCAGCCGAGGAGCTGGGGGGGTGGTGGAGACCCAGTACTTC. Its protein is CASSRGAGGVVETQYF.

The CDR3 region is CASSPGTSVYNEQFF. The CDR3 DNA reads as TGTGCCAGCAGCCCGGGCACTAGCGTGTACAATGAGCAGTTCTTC. The chain carries TRBV5-6 and TRBJ2-1; the match to TRBD2 covers 7 bases. The CDR3 contains 15 residues. Germline lookup yields CDR1 SGHDT and CDR2 YYEEEE. The junction had 8 bases not matched to a gene; V was cut back by 4 bases and J by 4 bases. Combining the CDR3 with reference TRBV5-6 and TRBJ2-1 gives the whole variable domain DAGVTQSPTHLIKTRGQQVTLRCSPKSGHDTVSWYQQALGQGPQFIFQYYEEEERQRGNFPDRFSGHQFPNYSSELNVNALLLGDSALYLCASSPGTSVYNEQFFGPGTRLTVL.

The CDR3, as DNA: TGTGCCAGCTCATCGGGGAGGTATGGCTACACCTTC. Protein sequence: CASSSGRYGYTF. The chain uses TRBV7-9 and TRBJ1-2; D is ambiguous. Germline CDR1 SEHNR, CDR2 FQNEAQ (reference sequence). The CDR3 sequence is 12 residues long. Between the trimmed V and J ends, which lost 8 bases and 5 bases, there was a span of 12 bases. Full variable domain (outside the CDR3, taken from reference TRBV7-9 and TRBJ1-2): DTGVSQNPRHKITKRGQNVTFRCDPISEHNRLYWYRQTLGQGPEFLTYFQNEAQLEKSRLLSDRFSAERPKGSFSTLEIQRTEQGDSAMYLCASSSGRYGYTFGSGTRLTVV.

The rearrangement links TRBV6-1 to TRBJ1-5, with D perhaps TRBD1 (5 bases). There are 15 residues in the CDR3. Trimming stripped 3 bases from V and 0 bases from J, with 9 bases between. Germline-derived CDR1 and CDR2 are MNHNS and SASEGT. Here the CDR3 reads CASSDYRNSNQPQHF. CDR3 in DNA: TGTGCCAGCAGTGATTACAGGAATAGCAATCAGCCCCAGCATTTT.

CDR3 in DNA: TGTGCCAGTAGTATACTGGGACAGGGCTTTCAGCCCCAGCATTTT. This gives the protein CASSILGQGFQPQHF. The chain joins TRBV19 to TRBJ1-5; 9 positions match TRBD1. Germline lookup yields CDR1 LNHDA and CDR2 SQIVND (reference sequence). V was clipped by 2 bases and J by 6 bases; unmatched bases: 5. This CDR3 is 15 amino acids long.

The table lists this clone with a few counts. The V and J genes are TRBV7-2 and TRBJ2-7; D is ambiguous. The CDR3 covers 14 residues. Trimming stripped 5 bases from V and 3 bases from J, with 14 bases between. From germline, CDR1 is SGHTA and CDR2 FQGNSA. The CDR3 here is CASSQRHSLYEQYF. The CDR3, as DNA: TGTGCCAGCAGCCAACGACACAGCCTCTACGAGCAGTACTTC.

The J gene is TRBJ1-1, the V gene TRBV14; 7 nucleotides agree with TRBD1. Per the germline V gene, CDR1 is SGHDN and CDR2 is FVKESK. Unmatched junction bases numbered 10, after V lost 1 base and J lost 8 bases. The CDR3 runs 15 residues. The CDR3: CASSQADDRALEAFF. CDR3 DNA: TGTGCCAGCAGCCAAGCTGATGACAGGGCCCTGGAAGCTTTCTTT.

V gene TRBV9 combines with J gene TRBJ1-2; no clear D. This CDR3 is 14 amino acids long. Per the germline V gene, CDR1 is SGDLS and CDR2 is YYNGEE. V gave up 1 base and J gave up 3 bases, with 10 bases separating them. The CDR3: CASSVTVVDYGYTF. The CDR3 DNA reads as TGTGCCAGCAGCGTAACAGTAGTTGACTATGGCTACACCTTC.

As concerns this clone: Other DNA sequences in this specimen translate into the identical CDR3. The J gene is TRBJ2-2, the V gene TRBV5-1; D ambiguous. Germline CDR1 and CDR2: SGHRS and YFSETQ. V gave up 4 bases and J gave up 2 bases, with 3 bases separating them. The CDR3 is made up of 12 amino acids. CDR3 sequence (DNA): TGCGCCAGCAGCCTCAACACCGGGGAGCTGTTTTTT. Its translation: CASSLNTGELFF.

This chain connects TRBV2 to TRBJ1-5; maybe TRBD1 (5 bases). The ends were cut back, 5 bases at V and 4 bases at J, with 12 bases in the middle. The length of the CDR3 is 14 residues. Germline values: CDR1 SNHLY, CDR2 FYNNEI. The CDR3 loop reads CASSRQLSNQPQHF. The CDR3 nucleotides read TGTGCCAGCAGTCGACAGCTATCAAATCAGCCCCAGCATTTT.

The CDR3 reads CASSLIAGSSYEQYF. As DNA, the CDR3 is TGCGCCAGCAGCTTAATAGCGGGGAGCTCCTACGAGCAGTACTTC. The J gene is TRBJ2-7, the V gene TRBV5-1, with 8 bases fitting TRBD2. The CDR3 has 15 amino acids. The V and J ends lost 2 bases and 0 bases, in that order; junction bases with no gene match: 4. The V gene's germline CDR1 is SGHRS and CDR2 YFSETQ.